This T cell receptor beta chain originates from a study of blood T cell repertoires in COVID-19. In the study overall: Samples came from the United States, Italy and Spain, spanning acute and convalescent COVID-19. In each case, the material was cDNA or gDNA derived from T cells, B-cell-depleted T cells, or PBMCs.

Per the original data handling: Amplification of reference gene primers provided the estimated nucleated cell counts. TCRdb's table, derived via immunoSEQ multiplex PCR, lists solely in-frame clones and lacks some. The V and J calls and clone size come from that table; D and trimming were worked out from the DNA. The table has under 110,000 clones, about 90% seen once; the top ten hold roughly 11%. Trimming took 6 bases from V and 1 from J, leaving 18 bases between them. Germline V gene sequence: CDR1 LNHDA, CDR2 SQIVND (reference sequence). This CDR3 region has 16 residues. This receptor was identified in a woman aged 25 to 39 with acute or convalescent COVID-19. The sample consisted of peripheral blood. The V and J genes are TRBV19 and TRBJ1-1, with D tentatively TRBD1 (6 bases). The CDR3 sequence: CASSPRGAVENTEAFF. CDR3 bases: TGTGCCAGTAGCCCCAGGGGTGCAGTCGAGAACACTGAAGCTTTCTTT.